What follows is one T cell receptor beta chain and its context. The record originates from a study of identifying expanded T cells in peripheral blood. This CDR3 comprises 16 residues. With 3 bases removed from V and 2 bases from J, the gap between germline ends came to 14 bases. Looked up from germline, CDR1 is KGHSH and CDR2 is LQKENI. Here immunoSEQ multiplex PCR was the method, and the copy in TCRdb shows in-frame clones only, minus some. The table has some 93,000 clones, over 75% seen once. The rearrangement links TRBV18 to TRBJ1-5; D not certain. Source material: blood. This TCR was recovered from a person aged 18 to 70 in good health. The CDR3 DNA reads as TGTGCCAGCTCACCCGGTGTGAAGTCGGGCAATCAGCCCCAGCATTTT. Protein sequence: CASSPGVKSGNQPQHF.